Each of the 17 T cell receptor beta chains below was sequenced from the same sample in a study of tumor and adjacent non-tumor tissue in lung cancer. The library came from three nested PCR rounds adapted from ARM-PCR protocols. TCRdb fed the multiplex PCR reads into MiXCR, producing one record per CDR3 protein. This repertoire shows around 99,000 distinct CDR3 sequences, around 75% found once; its top ten account for around 37%. RNA was extracted from bulk tissue without any cell sorting. The sample comprised lung tumor tissue. The receptors stem from a woman in her fifties or sixties with non-small cell lung cancer.

A remark on this clonotype: A read error may be the cause here, since a much bigger clone is one base away. V is TRBV7-8 and J is TRBJ2-3, with D perhaps matching TRBD2 (6 bases). Germline lookup yields CDR1 SGHVS and CDR2 FQNEAQ. V lost 3 bases and J lost 6, with 13 bases in between. The CDR3 covers 14 residues. The CDR3, as DNA: TGTGCCAGCAGCTTTAGCGGAGTGGAGGATACGCAGTATTTT. This gives the protein CASSFSGVEDTQYF. Looking up the rest from reference TRBV7-8 and TRBJ2-3 gives the full variable domain: GAGVSQSPRYKVAKRGQDVALRCDPISGHVSLFWYQQALGQGPEFLTYFQNEAQLDKSGLPSDRFFAERPEGSVSTLKIQRTQQEDSAVYLCASSFSGVEDTQYFGPGTRLTVL.

About this clonotype: At one end the junction does not follow the germline gene, possibly because of a read error. V is TRBV11-2 and J is TRBJ1-1; tentative D call: TRBD1 (6 bases). This CDR3 region has 14 residues. Germline CDR1 SGHAT, CDR2 FQNNGV. The CDR3 here is CASSLIQGNIEAFF. The CDR3 DNA reads TGTGCCAGCAGCTTAATTCAGGGGAACATTGAAGCTTTCTTT.

J is TRBJ2-2 and V is TRBV12-3 or TRBV12-4; no firm D call. The ends were cut back, 7 bases at V and 6 bases at J, with 12 bases in the middle. CDR3 length equals 13 residues. The CDR3 DNA is TGTGCCAGCATTATCACAAGGTCCGGGGAGCTGTTTTTT. Encoded protein: CASIITRSGELFF.

V and J are TRBV4-3 and TRBJ2-7; the D gene could be TRBD1 or TRBD2 (5 bases each). Between the trimmed V and J ends, which lost 2 bases and 7 bases, there was a span of 15 bases. Germline V gene lookup returns CDR1 LGHNA and CDR2 YSLEER. The CDR3 contains 14 residues. Here the CDR3 DNA reads TGCGCCAGCAGCCAATCCATCATGGGACCAGAGCAGTACTTC. Its protein product is CASSQSIMGPEQYF.

Note on this clonotype: No conserved phenylalanine or tryptophan ends this CDR3, so it is likely a read error. V gene TRBV11-2 combines with J gene TRBJ1-4, with 10 nucleotides matching TRBD1. This CDR3 is built from 15 residues. The germline CDR1 and CDR2 sequences are SGHAT and FQNNGV. The DNA for the CDR3 is TGTGTCAGCAGCTTAGAGACAGGGGGCTATGAAAAACTGTTTTCT. This codes for CVSSLETGGYEKLFS.

This clonotype was found a few times. The chain joins TRBV11-2 to TRBJ2-2; TRBD1 matches at 7 bases. The V segment lost 5 bases and the J segment 7 bases; nucleotides outside the gene matches: 10. The germline CDR1 and CDR2 sequences are SGHAT and FQNNGV. CDR3 size: 15 residues. This CDR3 is CASSLQTGRIGELFF. The DNA of the CDR3 is TGTGCCAGCAGCCTACAGACAGGGCGCATCGGGGAGCTGTTTTTT.

About this clonotype itself: At one end, the junction sequence differs from germline, possibly due to a read error. J is TRBJ2-5 and V is TRBV11-1; D remains ambiguous. The CDR3 contains 13 residues. Germline V gene data show CDR1 as SGHAT and CDR2 as FQDESV (reference sequence). Written as DNA, the CDR3 is TGTGCCGGCAGTTTAATCCAGTCGGAGACCCAGTACTTC. Its protein product is CAGSLIQSETQYF.

The sample holds one count of this clonotype. This rearrangement joins TRBV12-3 or TRBV12-4 to TRBJ2-2, with no clear D. Trimming cost V 4 bases and J 4 bases, with 4 bases left between them. The CDR3 sequence is 12 residues long. CDR3 region: CASSSSTGELFF. The CDR3 region has the DNA TGTGCCAGCAGTTCCTCCACCGGGGAGCTGTTTTTT.

This chain joins TRBV4-1 and TRBJ2-7; 7 positions match TRBD1. Germline V gives CDR1 MGHRA, CDR2 YSYEKL. Trimming cost V 8 bases and J 1 base; bases outside gene matches: 11. This CDR3 comprises 15 residues. The CDR3 reads CASQDFPGGSYEQYF. In nucleotides, the CDR3 is TGCGCCAGCCAAGATTTCCCAGGGGGTTCCTACGAGCAGTACTTC.

This clonotype ranks as large. The J gene is TRBJ2-5, the V gene TRBV6-2 or TRBV6-3; possible D gene TRBD2, 6 bases. CDR1 and CDR2 from the germline V gene are MNHEY and SVGEGT. V lost 5 bases, J lost 2 bases, and 12 bases lay in between. The CDR3 loop spans 14 amino acids. The DNA of the CDR3 is TGTGCCAGCAGTCGGACTACCCAACAAGAGACCCAGTACTTC. Protein sequence: CASSRTTQQETQYF.

A word on this clonotype: A read error is possible here, since a much larger clone lies one base away. The V gene is TRBV20-1, the J gene TRBJ2-2; no clear D. V gave up 3 bases and J gave up 3 bases, with 8 bases separating them. The germline V gene has CDR1 DFQATT and CDR2 SNEGSKA (reference sequence). The CDR3 extends over 13 amino acids. CDR3 DNA sequence: TGCAGTGCTAGTCATGCGGACACCGGGGAGCTGTTTTTT. It yields the protein CSASHADTGELFF.

On this clonotype itself: A much more abundant neighbour one base away suggests this may be a read error. The chain employs TRBV5-1 and TRBJ2-7, with D possibly TRBD1 on 5 matching bases. The germline gives CDR1 SGHRS, CDR2 YFSETQ. The V gene lost 6 bases and the J gene lost 3 bases, with 10 bases spanning the gap. This CDR3 region has 12 residues. The CDR3 sequence is CASIREGYEQYF. As DNA, the CDR3 is TGCGCCAGCATCAGGGAAGGCTACGAGCAGTACTTC. The whole variable domain, remainder taken from reference TRBV5-1 and TRBJ2-7, is KAGVTQTPRYLIKTRGQQVTLSCSPISGHRSVSWYQQTPGQGLQFLFEYFSETQRNKGNFPGRFSGRQFSNSRSEMNVSTLELGDSALYLCASIREGYEQYFGPGTRLTVT.

The chain combines TRBV11-2 with TRBJ2-7; D possibly corresponds to TRBD2 (5 bases). V was shortened by 6 bases and J by 7 bases, with 19 bases between the two germline ends. Germline V gives CDR1 SGHAT, CDR2 FQNNGV. The CDR3 spans 14 residues. CDR3 bases: TGTGCCAGCAGTACGGACCGCGGAGGTTATGAGCAGTACTTC. The encoded protein is CASSTDRGGYEQYF.

With regard to this clonotype: This CDR3 fails to terminate in the conserved phenylalanine or tryptophan, so it likely reflects a read error. The chain recombines TRBV20-1 with TRBJ2-1; the D gene could be TRBD1 or TRBD2 (5 bases each). CDR1 DFQATT and CDR2 SNEGSKA come from the germline V gene (reference sequence). V was pared by 2 bases and J by 6 bases, with 11 bases between. CDR3 length: 13 residues. In nucleotides, the CDR3 is TGCAGTGCTAGAAGGGACCAATTCAATGAGCAGTTCTCA. Translated, it gives CSARRDQFNEQFS.

With respect to this clonotype: Germline is not matched at one junction end, which may reflect a read error. V gene TRBV11-2 combines with J gene TRBJ2-3, with TRBD2 as a possible D gene (6 bases). CDR3 length: 11 residues. The germline V gene has CDR1 SGHAT and CDR2 FQNNGV. CDR3 protein: CTSCLTDRQYF. CDR3 coding DNA: TGTACTAGCTGCTTAACAGATAGGCAGTATTTT.

Worth noting for this clonotype: A much larger clone lies a single base off, so this may be a read error. The chain couples TRBV12-3 or TRBV12-4 to TRBJ1-1, with D perhaps TRBD1 (5 bases). This CDR3 comprises 15 residues. V lost 6 bases to trimming and J lost 4 bases, with 18 bases between them. CDR3 region: CASRYDSSSGTEAFF. The CDR3 DNA reads TGTGCCAGCAGGTACGACAGTTCGAGCGGCACTGAAGCTTTCTTT.

As regards this clonotype: One end of the junction fails to match germline, which may point to a read error. The J gene is TRBJ1-5, the V gene TRBV6-1; 8 bases are shared with TRBD1. Germline loops: CDR1 MNHNS, CDR2 SASEGT. The CDR3 has 16 residues. The CDR3 reads CASSPDRDLSDQRQHF. The CDR3, as DNA: TGTGCCAGCAGTCCGGACAGGGATTTGAGCGATCAGCGCCAGCATTTT.